This T cell receptor (beta chain) was recorded in a study of cytomegalovirus exposure and HLA in healthy donors. Losses at the gene ends were 1 base for V and 4 bases for J; bases not matched to a gene: 6. CDR1 and CDR2 from the germline V gene are LGHNA and YSLEER. The CDR3 has 15 amino acids. The PCR made use of 60 Vbeta and 13 Jbeta primers. This table comes from immunoSEQ multiplex PCR, and its TCRdb copy is limited to in-frame clones, with some not included. Of 150,000 to 200,000 clones detected, less than 80% appear once; the ten largest clones hold 4.4%. The chain carries TRBV4-3 and TRBJ2-7; 8 bases map to TRBD1. The TCR originated in a woman aged 25 to 45 in good health and CMV-seropositive. The sequencing sample was made of PBMCs. This CDR3 reads CASSQAMGQAYEQYF. Written as DNA, the CDR3 is TGCGCCAGCAGCCAAGCAATGGGACAGGCGTACGAGCAGTACTTC.